What follows are 5 T cell receptor beta chains derived from one specimen sequenced in a study of shared clonotypes between healthy human individuals. The table came from immunoSEQ multiplex PCR; TCRdb's copy has only in-frame clones and leaves some out. The table lists about 470,000 clones, around 75% of them singletons. The sequencing sample was made of PBMCs. The receptors shown here come from a middle-aged woman in good health. Some clones in this sample may be carry-over from other donors' samples.

This chain joins TRBV7-2 and TRBJ2-4; TRBD2 aligns across 12 bases. Germline V gene data show CDR1 as SGHTA and CDR2 as FQGNSA. V lost 4 bases, J lost 6 bases, and 13 bases stayed unmatched. CDR3 length: 18 residues. In DNA, the CDR3 is TGTGCCAGCAGCTCCTCCACTAAGCGACTAGCGGGAGTAAACATTCAGTACTTC. This gives the protein CASSSSTKRLAGVNIQYF.

The chain couples TRBV18 to TRBJ2-7, with 9 bases aligning to TRBD2. The junction had 4 bases not matched to a gene; V was cut back by 0 bases and J by 1 base. CDR3 length equals 16 residues. Germline assignment: CDR1 KGHSH and CDR2 LQKENI. CDR3 sequence (DNA): TGTGCCAGCTCACCACCGATCCTAGCGGGATCCTACGAGCAGTACTTC. It specifies CASSPPILAGSYEQYF.

The chain combines TRBV5-8 with TRBJ2-5, with a tentative D call TRBD1 (6 bases). Trimming removed 3 bases at V and 5 bases at J, with 17 bases between. Germline V gene data show CDR1 as SGHTS and CDR2 as YDEGEE. The length of the CDR3 is 15 residues. CDR3 sequence: CASSSIQGIWETQYF. The CDR3 DNA follows: TGTGCCAGCAGCTCGATACAGGGAATCTGGGAGACCCAGTACTTC. The entire variable domain, with the rest obtained from reference TRBV5-8 and TRBJ2-5, is as follows: EAGVTQSPTHLIKTRGQQATLRCSPISGHTSVYWYQQALGLGLQFLLWYDEGEERNRGNFPPRFSGRQFPNYSSELNVNALELEDSALYLCASSSIQGIWETQYFGPGTRLLVL.

The J gene is TRBJ1-5, the V gene TRBV9; D ambiguous. The CDR3 runs 13 residues. The V end was cut by 3 bases, the J end by 4 bases, with 8 bases between. From germline, CDR1 is SGDLS and CDR2 YYNGEE. CDR3 bases: TGTGCCAGCAGCGATGGAGAAAATCAGCCCCAGCATTTT. Encoded protein: CASSDGENQPQHF. Combining the CDR3 with reference TRBV9 and TRBJ1-5 gives the whole variable domain DSGVTQTPKHLITATGQRVTLRCSPRSGDLSVYWYQQSLDQGLQFLIQYYNGEERAKGNILERFSAQQFPDLHSELNLSSLELGDSALYFCASSDGENQPQHFGDGTRLSIL.

This rearrangement joins TRBV7-6 to TRBJ2-1; D perhaps matches TRBD2 (5 bases). CDR3 length: 14 residues. Trimming pared 5 bases from V and 4 bases from J, leaving 12 bases between. Germline V gene sequence: CDR1 SGHVS, CDR2 FNYEAQ. The CDR3 is CASSPLGEYNEQFF. In DNA form, the CDR3 reads TGTGCCAGCAGCCCCCTCGGGGAGTACAATGAGCAGTTCTTC. Together with reference TRBV7-6 and TRBJ2-1, the CDR3 gives the full variable domain: GAGVSQSPRYKVTKRGQDVALRCDPISGHVSLYWYRQALGQGPEFLTYFNYEAQQDKSGLPNDRFSAERPEGSISTLTIQRTEQRDSAMYRCASSPLGEYNEQFFGPGTRLTVL.